These T cell receptor beta chains were read from a single sample in a study of T cell repertoires in cytomegalovirus infection. Via MiXCR, TCRdb re-called the reads, giving one row per CDR3 protein. The data contain 310,000 or so distinct CDR3 sequences, roughly 17% of them seen just once; the ten biggest clones take up approximately 12%. The sequenced sample was PBMCs. Receptors were obtained from a human donor in good health (CMV status not recorded). Some clones in this sample may be carry-over from other donors' samples. Each CDR3 is given with its conserved first and last residue. A D gene is named only where the DNA matches it firmly. Rows may omit the clone size; those that give it use once, few, many or a size class.

V	J	size	D	CDR3	DNA
TRBV2	TRBJ2-2	-	TRBD1	CASRGQGVSTGELFF	TGTGCCAGCAGGGGACAGGGGGTCAGCACCGGGGAGCTGTTTTTT
TRBV5-6	TRBJ1-5	many	TRBD1	CASSRTGGGTLNQPQHF	TGTGCCAGCAGCCGGACAGGGGGCGGGACCTTAAATCAGCCCCAGCATTTT
TRBV20-1	TRBJ1-6	few	TRBD1	CSARGGAGGNSPLHF	TGCAGTGCTAGAGGGGGGGCAGGGGGCAATTCACCCCTCCACTTT
TRBV6-1	TRBJ2-1	-	-	CASSESFSSILWDEQFF	TGTGCCAGCAGTGAGAGTTTTTCTTCGATCCTTTGGGATGAGCAGTTCTTC
TRBV6-1	TRBJ1-6	many	TRBD1	CASSGRTGLMGSSPLHF	TGTGCCAGCAGTGGCCGGACAGGGCTCATGGGCTCATCACCCCTCCACTTT
TRBV7-9	TRBJ1-2	few	-	CASSLFYSANYGYTF	TGTGCCAGCAGCTTATTTTACTCAGCTAACTATGGCTACACCTTC
TRBV5-1	TRBJ1-1	-	-	CASSLGHAEAFF	TGCGCCAGCAGCTTGGGGCACGCCGAAGCTTTCTTT
TRBV10-3	TRBJ1-3	many	-	CAISEDPDGTGRGSGNTIYF	TGTGCCATCAGTGAAGACCCGGACGGAACAGGGCGAGGCTCTGGAAACACCATATATTTT
TRBV27	TRBJ1-2	many	TRBD1	CASSLRTGGYGYTF	TGTGCCAGCAGTTTAAGGACAGGGGGATATGGCTACACCTTC
TRBV27	TRBJ2-5	many	-	CASSLAPPGQETQYF	TGTGCCAGCAGTTTAGCCCCCCCCGGCCAAGAGACCCAGTACTTC
TRBV3-1	TRBJ1-1	few	TRBD1	CASFPGTGEGTEAFF	TGTGCCAGCTTCCCCGGGACAGGGGAAGGCACTGAAGCTTTCTTT
TRBV12-3/TRBV12-4	TRBJ2-7	few	-	CASSLSSGSGSYEQYF	TGTGCCAGCAGCCTTAGTTCGGGATCGGGCTCCTACGAGCAGTACTTC
TRBV6-5	TRBJ2-3	few	TRBD2	CASSPGLAGSFTDTQYF	TGTGCCAGCAGTCCGGGACTAGCGGGGTCCTTTACAGATACGCAGTATTTT
TRBV29-1	TRBJ2-7	few	-	CSGTGIGDYEQYF	TGCAGCGGGACCGGTATAGGAGATTACGAGCAGTACTTC
TRBV27	TRBJ1-2	-	TRBD1	CASSSQGGMGGYTF	TGTGCCAGCAGTTCACAGGGGGGGATGGGCGGCTACACCTTC
TRBV10-3	TRBJ1-1	many	-	CAISEGGMNTEAFF	TGTGCCATCAGTGAAGGGGGGATGAACACTGAAGCTTTCTTT
TRBV7-2	TRBJ2-1	many	TRBD2	CASSRTSGGYNEQFF	TGTGCCAGCAGCCGGACTAGCGGGGGCTACAATGAGCAGTTCTTC
TRBV2	TRBJ1-6	many	-	CASSAPGFEGLSREDNSPLHF	TGTGCCAGCAGCGCTCCAGGGTTCGAGGGTTTGTCCCGGGAAGATAATTCACCCCTCCACTTT
TRBV15	TRBJ2-7	few	-	CATSRVMDGTYEQYF	TGTGCCACCAGCAGAGTCATGGACGGGACCTACGAGCAGTACTTC
TRBV7-9	TRBJ2-2	few	-	CASSLDAGELFF	TGTGCCAGCAGCTTAGACGCTGGGGAGCTGTTTTTT
TRBV6-2/TRBV6-3	TRBJ2-3	-	-	CASSYPIGQEAYTDTQYF	TGTGCCAGCAGTTACCCCATAGGGCAGGAAGCGTACACAGATACGCAGTATTTT
TRBV7-6	TRBJ2-3	many	-	CASSSPRGGSTDTQYF	TGTGCCAGCAGCTCCCCTAGAGGAGGGAGCACAGATACGCAGTATTTT
TRBV25-1	TRBJ2-1	-	-	CASSEWAPSYNEQFF	TGTGCCAGCAGTGAATGGGCACCTTCCTACAATGAGCAGTTCTTC
TRBV19	TRBJ1-1	few	-	CASSSQDSLATEAFF	TGTGCCAGTAGTTCCCAGGACAGTCTCGCCACTGAAGCTTTCTTT
TRBV28	TRBJ2-7	few	-	CASSSFGTQGSYEQYF	TGTGCCAGCAGTTCCTTCGGGACCCAGGGGTCGTACGAGCAGTACTTC
TRBV12-3/TRBV12-4	TRBJ1-6	-	-	CASSFAEGDSPLHF	TGTGCCAGCAGTTTCGCCGAGGGGGATTCACCCCTCCACTTT
TRBV15	TRBJ1-4	few	-	CATSRDYEQLFF	TGTGCCACCAGCAGAGACTACGAACAACTGTTTTTT
TRBV20-1	TRBJ2-3	-	TRBD2	CSAVGTSLSTDTQYF	TGCAGTGCTGTAGGGACTAGCTTAAGCACAGATACGCAGTATTTT
TRBV7-2	TRBJ2-7	many	TRBD1	CASSFDRAPPEQYF	TGTGCCAGCAGCTTCGACAGGGCGCCCCCCGAGCAGTACTTC
TRBV7-2	TRBJ1-2	many	-	CASSLVMLINYGYTF	TGTGCCAGCAGCTTAGTAATGTTAATTAACTATGGCTACACCTTC
TRBV11-3	TRBJ1-5	-	-	CASSLDRSYSNQPQHF	TGTGCCAGCAGCTTAGATCGTAGCTATAGCAATCAGCCCCAGCATTTT